One and the same sample provided the 29 T cell receptor beta chains below, sequenced in a study of cytomegalovirus exposure and HLA in healthy donors. The PCR made use of 60 Vbeta and 13 Jbeta primers. Assay: immunoSEQ multiplex PCR; the TCRdb copy retains only in-frame clones and omits some. The table lists around 64,000 clones, 70% to 75% of them singletons. The sequenced material came from PBMCs. The receptors shown here come from a young man in good health and CMV-seropositive.

The V and J genes are TRBV10-1 and TRBJ1-2; 8 bases match TRBD1. CDR3 length: 17 amino acids. CDR1 is WNHNN, CDR2 SYGVQD, per germline (reference sequence). J lost 4 bases, V lost 0 bases, and 10 bases had no gene match. CDR3 DNA sequence: TGCGCCAGCAGTGAGTCCAGGGGGCGACTACCCAGCTATGGCTACACCTTC. This translates into CASSESRGRLPSYGYTF.

V is TRBV4-1 and J is TRBJ2-4; tentatively, D is TRBD2 (6 bases). The CDR3 has 16 residues. Trimming took off 0 bases at V and 6 bases at J, with 15 bases between the two ends. Germline V gene lookup returns CDR1 MGHRA and CDR2 YSYEKL. CDR3 bases: TGCGCCAGCAGCCAAGATAGGAGGGGTTCGAGAAACATTCAGTACTTC. Translated, it gives CASSQDRRGSRNIQYF.

The genes are TRBV7-3 and TRBJ2-5; a possible D gene is TRBD1 (5 bases). Trimming removed 0 bases from V and 5 bases from J, with 13 bases in between. CDR1 SGHTA and CDR2 FQGTGA come from the germline V gene. The CDR3 extends over 15 amino acids. The CDR3 nucleotides are TGTGCCAGCAGCTTAACGGCAGGGCGACCGGAGACCCAGTACTTC. This gives the protein CASSLTAGRPETQYF.

The rearrangement links TRBV9 to TRBJ2-1; D not certain. Per the germline V gene, CDR1 is SGDLS and CDR2 is YYNGEE. V lost 0 bases and J 7 bases, leaving 5 bases between the germline ends. The CDR3 runs to 12 residues. The CDR3 DNA follows: TGTGCCAGCAGCGTAGCTGCGAATGAGCAGTTCTTC. It codes for CASSVAANEQFF.

The chain has TRBV5-8 and TRBJ2-1; 11 positions match TRBD2. V shed 5 bases and J 7 bases; nucleotides not matched to a gene: 8. The CDR3 is 15 residues long. Germline V CDR1 and CDR2: SGHTS, YDEGEE. In DNA form, the CDR3 reads TGTGCCAGCAGGGGTCCGGGACTAGCGGCAAATGAGCAGTTCTTC. It translates to CASRGPGLAANEQFF.

In its sample, this clone was seen a few times. This chain links TRBV6-5 with TRBJ2-2; 7 nucleotides agree with TRBD1. The CDR3 runs 13 residues. Germline V gene sequence: CDR1 MNHEY, CDR2 SVGAGI. The ends lost 5 bases at V and 3 bases at J; junction bases unmatched: 0. CDR3 region: CASSDRDTGELFF. CDR3 bases: TGTGCCAGCAGTGACAGGGACACCGGGGAGCTGTTTTTT.

This chain connects TRBV25-1 to TRBJ2-7, with 7 positions matching TRBD1. Per germline, CDR1 MGHDK and CDR2 SYGVNS. With 7 bases clipped from V and 3 bases from J, the junction kept 6 bases outside the gene matches. CDR3 length: 13 residues. CDR3 sequence reads: CASTRTGFYEQYF. In nucleotides, the CDR3 is TGTGCCAGCACTCGGACAGGTTTCTACGAGCAGTACTTC.

V and J are TRBV21-1 and TRBJ2-5; TRBD1, the table's D call, was not compared with the DNA. TRBV21-1 is a recognized pseudogene. The CDR3 sequence is 15 residues long. The CDR3 region has the DNA TGTGCCAGCAGCAAACTTCCCAGGGGCCAAGAGACCCAGTACTTC. Protein product: CASSKLPRGQETQYF.

The chain carries TRBV7-2 and TRBJ1-5; D is uncertain. CDR3 size: 13 residues. The V end lost 5 bases, the J end lost 3 bases, and 8 bases lay between the germline ends. Per germline, CDR1 SGHTA and CDR2 FQGNSA. The DNA for the CDR3 is TGTGCCAGCAGCCCGGAGGTCAATCAGCCCCAGCATTTT. Protein: CASSPEVNQPQHF.

This clone has more than one count but fewer than ten. The chain joins TRBV4-1 to TRBJ1-5; D unclear. Germline V lookup: CDR1 MGHRA, CDR2 YSYEKL. The CDR3 loop spans 19 amino acids. Trimming took 1 base from V and 5 from J, leaving 24 bases between them. The CDR3 nucleotides are TGCGCCAGCAGCCAAGGATTATTAACAAGACTAAGTCGGCATCAGCCCCAGCATTTT. Its translation: CASSQGLLTRLSRHQPQHF.

This chain uses TRBV6-5 with TRBJ2-3; 7 positions agree with TRBD2. Germline trimming cut 8 bases from V and 4 bases from J; bases unmatched to any gene: 6. There are 13 residues in the CDR3. Germline V gene data show CDR1 as MNHEY and CDR2 as SVGAGI. The CDR3 region is CASGGEWADTQYF. In DNA, the CDR3 is TGTGCCAGCGGGGGGGAATGGGCAGATACGCAGTATTTT.

This sequence joins TRBV11-2 and TRBJ2-5; TRBD2 matches at 12 bases. The CDR3 extends over 14 amino acids. Germline V gene sequence: CDR1 SGHAT, CDR2 FQNNGV. J was trimmed by 2 bases and V by 6 bases; bases with no gene match: 1. Here the CDR3 DNA reads TGTGCCAGCAGGCTAGCGGGGGGGCAAGAGACCCAGTACTTC. It translates to CASRLAGGQETQYF. Filled out from reference TRBV11-2 and TRBJ2-5, the complete variable domain reads EAGVAQSPRYKIIEKRQSVAFWCNPISGHATLYWYQQILGQGPKLLIQFQNNGVVDDSQLPKDRFSAERLKGVDSTLKIQPAKLEDSAVYLCASRLAGGQETQYFGPGTRLLVL.

This sequence joins TRBV27 and TRBJ1-1; perhaps TRBD1 as D (5 bases). Trimming took 1 base from V and 4 from J, leaving 13 bases between them. CDR3 size: 15 residues. Per germline, CDR1 MNHEY and CDR2 SMNVEV (reference sequence). The CDR3 here is CASSLWPGLVTEAFF. The DNA for the CDR3 is TGTGCCAGCAGTTTATGGCCAGGGCTCGTCACTGAAGCTTTCTTT.

The chain recombines TRBV5-1 with TRBJ1-1; D perhaps matches TRBD1 (5 bases). The CDR3 length is 14 residues. Germline V CDR1 and CDR2: SGHRS, YFSETQ. Trimming took 4 bases from V and 7 from J, leaving 17 bases between them. The CDR3 loop reads CASSDQGGACEAFF. CDR3 DNA: TGCGCCAGCAGCGACCAGGGTGGGGCGTGTGAAGCTTTCTTT.

This clone was picked up a small number of times. The rearrangement links TRBV5-8 to TRBJ2-6; TRBD1 aligns across 8 bases. Germline trimming cut 4 bases from V and 4 bases from J; bases unmatched to any gene: 7. The CDR3 covers 16 residues. Germline V gene data show CDR1 as SGHTS and CDR2 as YDEGEE. The CDR3 sequence is CASSQRTGRGANVLTF. In DNA, the CDR3 is TGTGCCAGCAGCCAACGGACAGGGCGCGGGGCCAACGTCCTGACTTTC.

The chain has TRBV7-2 and TRBJ2-7, with TRBD2 matching over 7 bases. Germline CDR1 reads SGHTA; CDR2 reads FQGNSA. The CDR3 has 15 residues. The DNA of the CDR3 is TGTGCTTCTATGTCGGGAGGAGGGGTAGAAGGGGAGCAGTACTTC. This sequence encodes CASMSGGGVEGEQYF.

This rearrangement joins TRBV9 to TRBJ2-7; perhaps TRBD1 as D (5 bases). Germline values: CDR1 SGDLS, CDR2 YYNGEE. V lost 4 bases, J lost 2 bases, and 19 bases lay in between. CDR3 length equals 16 residues. CDR3 in DNA: TGTGCCAGCAGCCGTGTCGGCCAGGGCAACCCCTACGAGCAGTACTTC. Translating it yields CASSRVGQGNPYEQYF.

V is TRBV28 and J is TRBJ1-6; D remains unclear. CDR1 is MDHEN, CDR2 SYDVKM, per germline. This CDR3 has 14 residues. V was shortened by 5 bases and J by 3 bases, with 8 bases between the two germline ends. CDR3 sequence (DNA): TGTGCCAGCAGTCCTTCGGGCTATAATTCACCCCTCCACTTT. It is translated as CASSPSGYNSPLHF. The complete variable domain, with remaining parts taken from reference TRBV28 and TRBJ1-6, reads DVKVTQSSRYLVKRTGEKVFLECVQDMDHENMFWYRQDPGLGLRLIYFSYDVKMKEKGDIPEGYSVSREKKERFSLILESASTNQTSMYLCASSPSGYNSPLHFGNGTRLTVT.

The chain combines TRBV5-5 with TRBJ1-1; maybe TRBD1 (6 bases). V dropped 0 bases and J dropped 1 base, with 10 bases sitting between them. The germline V gene encodes CDR1 SGHKS and CDR2 YYEKEE (reference sequence). This CDR3 has 15 residues. The DNA of the CDR3 is TGTGCCAGCAGCTTGGAACTGACAGGGAACACTGAAGCTTTCTTT. It yields the protein CASSLELTGNTEAFF.

The chain carries TRBV9 and TRBJ2-6, with unresolved D. Germline loops: CDR1 SGDLS, CDR2 YYNGEE. CDR3 size: 16 residues. V shed 1 base and J shed 2 bases, with 10 bases lying between them. CDR3 protein: CASSVSQAPGANVLTF. The CDR3 coding sequence is TGTGCCAGCAGCGTAAGCCAGGCCCCTGGGGCCAACGTCCTGACTTTC.

Only a few counts were recorded for this clone. The V call is TRBV29-1, the J call TRBJ2-5, with a weak D call TRBD2 (6 bases). With 0 bases removed from V and 4 bases from J, the gap between germline ends came to 9 bases. The V gene's germline CDR1 is SQVTM and CDR2 ANQGSEA. The CDR3 consists of 13 residues. CDR3 bases: TGCAGCGTTGAAGATCCAGCGGGAGAGACCCAGTACTTC. This codes for CSVEDPAGETQYF.

The chain uses TRBV7-9 and TRBJ1-1, with 9 positions matching TRBD1. Germline lookup yields CDR1 SEHNR and CDR2 FQNEAQ (reference sequence). This CDR3 spans 12 amino acids. V lost 5 bases to trimming and J lost 6 bases; unmatched junction nucleotides: 1. The CDR3 loop reads CASSRTGAEAFF. The CDR3 DNA sequence: TGTGCCAGCAGCCGGACAGGGGCTGAAGCTTTCTTT.

In its sample, this clone was seen a few times. V and J are TRBV5-1 and TRBJ1-3; D is possibly TRBD1 (5 bases). This CDR3 region has 16 residues. Germline values: CDR1 SGHRS, CDR2 YFSETQ. Trimming shortened V by 2 bases and J by 2 bases, and 14 bases separated the two germline ends. The CDR3 DNA sequence: TGCGCCAGCAGCTTATATCCAGGGAGGGCTGGAAACACCATATATTTT. Translating it yields CASSLYPGRAGNTIYF. Looking up the rest from reference TRBV5-1 and TRBJ1-3 gives the full variable domain: KAGVTQTPRYLIKTRGQQVTLSCSPISGHRSVSWYQQTPGQGLQFLFEYFSETQRNKGNFPGRFSGRQFSNSRSEMNVSTLELGDSALYLCASSLYPGRAGNTIYFGEGSWLTVV.

This clone has only a few counts. The chain combines TRBV10-3 with TRBJ2-6; the D gene is possibly TRBD1 (6 bases). This CDR3 region has 18 residues. Germline CDR1 and CDR2: ENHRY and SYGVKD. Trimming stripped 2 bases from V and 2 bases from J, with 16 bases between. This CDR3 reads CAISEPNRESTGANVLTF. CDR3 bases: TGTGCCATCAGTGAGCCAAACAGGGAATCAACTGGGGCCAACGTCCTGACTTTC.

The chain combines TRBV10-3 with TRBJ1-5, with D unresolved. The V end was cut by 10 bases, the J end by 0 bases, with 19 bases between. Germline V gene data show CDR1 as ENHRY and CDR2 as SYGVKD. This CDR3 has 16 amino acids. CDR3 amino acids: CATLPNGRSSNQPQHF. The CDR3 DNA reads TGTGCCACCCTGCCTAATGGCCGGAGTAGCAATCAGCCCCAGCATTTT.

The chain is built from TRBV28 and TRBJ2-1; D perhaps matches TRBD1 (5 bases). V was cut by 7 bases and J by 0 bases, with 31 bases left in between. Germline V CDR1 and CDR2: MDHEN, SYDVKM. CDR3 length: 21 residues. CDR3: CASTYGLGPGRVESSYNEQFF. CDR3 nucleotide sequence: TGTGCCAGCACCTATGGGTTGGGTCCGGGCAGGGTGGAGAGCTCCTACAATGAGCAGTTCTTC.

Details on this clone: One end of the junction is discordant with germline, which a read error may explain. V gene TRBV5-6 combines with J gene TRBJ2-7; possibly TRBD1 for D (6 bases). The V gene's germline CDR1 is SGHDT and CDR2 YYEEEE. This CDR3 is 11 amino acids long. The CDR3: CASSQGTTAQF. The DNA of the CDR3 is TGTGCCAGCAGCCAGGGGACAACGGCCCAGTTC. The full variable domain, rest sourced from reference TRBV5-6 and TRBJ2-7, is DAGVTQSPTHLIKTRGQQVTLRCSPKSGHDTVSWYQQALGQGPQFIFQYYEEEERQRGNFPDRFSGHQFPNYSSELNVNALLLGDSALYLCASSQGTTAQFGPGTRLTVT.

The chain joins TRBV20-1 to TRBJ2-7; D might be TRBD1 (5 bases). V shed 4 bases and J shed 3 bases, with 7 bases lying between them. The CDR3 loop spans 11 amino acids. CDR1 DFQATT and CDR2 SNEGSKA come from the germline V gene (reference sequence). The CDR3 reads CSAKTGYEQYF. DNA for the CDR3: TGCAGTGCTAAAACAGGCTACGAGCAGTACTTC.

J is TRBJ2-3 and V is TRBV6-4; 7 bases align to TRBD2. Looked up from germline, CDR1 is MRHNA and CDR2 is SNTAGT. Trimming removed 6 bases from V and 1 base from J; junction bases left unmatched: 7. The CDR3 sequence is 15 residues long. CDR3 DNA: TGTGCCAGCAGCGAGATAGCGGGTGGCACAGATACGCAGTATTTT. Amino acids: CASSEIAGGTDTQYF.